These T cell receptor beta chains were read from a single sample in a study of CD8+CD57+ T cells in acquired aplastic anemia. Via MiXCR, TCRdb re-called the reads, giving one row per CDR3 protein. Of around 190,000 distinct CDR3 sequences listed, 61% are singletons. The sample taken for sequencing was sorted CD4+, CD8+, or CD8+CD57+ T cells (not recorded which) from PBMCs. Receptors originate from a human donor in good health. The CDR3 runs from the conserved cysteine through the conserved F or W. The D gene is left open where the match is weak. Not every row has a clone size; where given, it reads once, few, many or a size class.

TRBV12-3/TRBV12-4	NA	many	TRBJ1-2	TGTGCCAGCAGTTTAAGTAGTGGGGATGGCTACACCTTC	CASSLSSGDGYTF
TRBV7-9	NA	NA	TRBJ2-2	TGTGCCACCAGGCGGCGCTCGAACACCGGGGAGCTGTTTTTT	CATRRRSNTGELFF
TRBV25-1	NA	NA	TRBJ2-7	TGTGCCAGCAGTGAATCGCAGGGAGGACGCGAGCGGTACTTC	CASSESQGGRERYF
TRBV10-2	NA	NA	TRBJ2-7	TGCGCCAGCACCACAGGGAACTCCTACGAGCAGTACTTC	CASTTGNSYEQYF
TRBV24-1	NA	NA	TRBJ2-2	TGTGCCACCAGTGGGGGGCAGCCCGCGAACACCGGGGAGCTGTTTTTT	CATSGGQPANTGELFF
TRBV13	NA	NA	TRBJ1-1	TGTGCCACCCAAGAACAGGTCGACACTGAAGCTTTCTTT	CATQEQVDTEAFF
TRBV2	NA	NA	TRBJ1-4	TGTGCCAGCAGTGAAAGGCAGGAGGCAACTAATGAAAAACTGTTTTTT	CASSERQEATNEKLFF
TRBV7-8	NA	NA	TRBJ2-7	TGTGCCAGCAGCTTAGCGGGGCGGAGGGGGGACAACGAGCAGTACTTC	CASSLAGRRGDNEQYF
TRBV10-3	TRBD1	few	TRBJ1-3	TGTGCCATCAGTGAGTCGACAGGGACTGGAAACACCATATATTTT	CAISESTGTGNTIYF
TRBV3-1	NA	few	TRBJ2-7	TGTGCCAGCAGCCAAATCTACGAGCAGTACTTC	CASSQIYEQYF
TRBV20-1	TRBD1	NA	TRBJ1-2	TGCAGTGCTGCCCCAGGACAGGGTTATGGCTACACCTTC	CSAAPGQGYGYTF
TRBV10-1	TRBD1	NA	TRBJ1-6	TGCGCCAGCAGAAGAGGACAGGGAGTAGGTAATTCACCCCTCCACTTT	CASRRGQGVGNSPLHF
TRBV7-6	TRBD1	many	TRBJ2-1	TGTGCCAGCAGCTCACCCTGGGGGGATGGGACAGGGGTACAGAATGAGCAGTTCTTC	CASSSPWGDGTGVQNEQFF
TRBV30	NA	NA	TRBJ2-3	TGTGCCTGGAGCCTCGGCGGGGCCAGCACAGATACGCAGTATTTT	CAWSLGGASTDTQYF
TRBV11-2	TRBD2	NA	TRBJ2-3	TGTGCCAGCAGCGTAGAGGGTGTGGGGACTAGCAAAACAGATACGCAGTATTTT	CASSVEGVGTSKTDTQYF
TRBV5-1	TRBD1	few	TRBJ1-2	TGCGCCAGCAGCTTGGCGCAGGGGGCTCGAGGCTACACCTTC	CASSLAQGARGYTF
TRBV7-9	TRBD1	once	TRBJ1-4	TGTGCCAGCAGCTTAGCGGGGGGCCAGGGGGCCTTAGGACCTAATGAAAAACTGTTTTTT	CASSLAGGQGALGPNEKLFF